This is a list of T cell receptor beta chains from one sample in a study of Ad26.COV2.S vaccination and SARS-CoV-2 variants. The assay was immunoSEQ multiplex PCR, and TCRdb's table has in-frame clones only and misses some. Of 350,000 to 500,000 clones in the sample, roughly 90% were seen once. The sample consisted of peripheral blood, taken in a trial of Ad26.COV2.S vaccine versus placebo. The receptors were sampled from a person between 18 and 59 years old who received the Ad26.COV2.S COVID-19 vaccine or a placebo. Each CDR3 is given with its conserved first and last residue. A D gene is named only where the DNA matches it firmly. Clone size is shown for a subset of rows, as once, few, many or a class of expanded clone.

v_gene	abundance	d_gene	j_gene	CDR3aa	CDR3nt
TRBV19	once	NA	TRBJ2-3	CASTPGVGTTDTQYF	TGTGCCAGTACCCCGGGTGTCGGGACCACAGATACGCAGTATTTT
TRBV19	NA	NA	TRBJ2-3	CASSPLSADTQYF	TGTGCCAGTAGTCCTTTGTCTGCGGATACGCAGTATTTT
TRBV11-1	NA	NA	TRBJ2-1	CASSLAGSYNEQFF	TGTGCCAGCAGCTTGGCGGGGTCCTACAATGAGCAGTTCTTC
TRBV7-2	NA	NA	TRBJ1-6	CASSLNNSPLHF	TGTGCCAGCAGCCTTAATAATTCACCCCTCCACTTT
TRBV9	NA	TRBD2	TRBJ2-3	CASSVESGGSTDTQYF	TGTGCCAGCAGCGTAGAGAGCGGGGGGTCCACAGATACGCAGTATTTT
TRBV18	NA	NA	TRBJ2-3	CASSPRRGLSTDTQYF	TGTGCCAGCTCACCAAGACGAGGGCTGAGCACAGATACGCAGTATTTT
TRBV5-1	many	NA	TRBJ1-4	CASSKDPTEANEKLFF	TGCGCCAGCAGCAAAGACCCTACCGAGGCTAATGAAAAACTGTTTTTT
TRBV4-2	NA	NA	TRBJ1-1	CASSQRNTEAFF	TGTGCCAGCAGCCAGAGGAACACTGAAGCTTTCTTT
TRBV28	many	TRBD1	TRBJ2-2	CASRRFGTGSSGELFF	TGTGCCAGCAGAAGATTTGGGACAGGGAGTTCCGGGGAGCTGTTTTTT
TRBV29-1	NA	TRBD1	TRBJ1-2	CSAGTGGYGYTF	TGCAGCGCAGGGACAGGGGGCTATGGCTACACCTTC
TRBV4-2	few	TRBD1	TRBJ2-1	CASSRDRASNNEQFF	TGTGCCAGCAGCCGGGACAGGGCTAGTAATAATGAGCAGTTCTTC
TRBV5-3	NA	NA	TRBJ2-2	CASFGQGEDTGELFF	TGTGCCAGCTTCGGGCAGGGGGAGGACACCGGGGAGCTGTTTTTT
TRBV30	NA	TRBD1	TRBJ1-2	CAWGHILPGQNNYGYTF	TGTGCCTGGGGGCACATACTACCGGGACAGAATAACTATGGCTACACCTTC
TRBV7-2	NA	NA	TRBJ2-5	CASSLGSRQETQYF	TGTGCCAGCAGCTTAGGGTCAAGGCAAGAGACCCAGTACTTC
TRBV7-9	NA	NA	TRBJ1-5	CASSPPQGNQPQHF	TGTGCCAGCAGCCCGCCCCAAGGAAATCAGCCCCAGCATTTT
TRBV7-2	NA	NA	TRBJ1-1	CASSSGGRVTEAFF	TGTGCCAGCAGCTCTGGAGGTCGAGTCACTGAAGCTTTCTTT
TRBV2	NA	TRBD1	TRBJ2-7	CAKDRGYEQYF	TGTGCCAAGGACAGGGGCTACGAGCAGTACTTC